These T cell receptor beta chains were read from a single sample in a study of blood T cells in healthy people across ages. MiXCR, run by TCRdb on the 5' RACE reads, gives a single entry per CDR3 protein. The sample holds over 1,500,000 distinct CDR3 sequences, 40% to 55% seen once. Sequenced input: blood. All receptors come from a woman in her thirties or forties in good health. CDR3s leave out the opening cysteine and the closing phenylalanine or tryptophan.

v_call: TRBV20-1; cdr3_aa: SARGYRDRGLISSTDTQY
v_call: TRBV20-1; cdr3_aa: SALAGGGSQPQH
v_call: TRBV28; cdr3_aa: ASSLLRGRDEQY
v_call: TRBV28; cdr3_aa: ASRGVLSYNEQF
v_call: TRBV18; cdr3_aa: ASSSNLQGAYGYT
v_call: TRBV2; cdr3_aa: ASSQGDYREQF
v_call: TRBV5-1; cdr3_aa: ASSRVRDWRYEQY
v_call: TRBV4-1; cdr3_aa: ASSQVHLSGPETQY
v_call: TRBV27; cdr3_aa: ASSLYYPRRRDPSSTDTQY
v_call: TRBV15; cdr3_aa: ATSRRDVRNEQY
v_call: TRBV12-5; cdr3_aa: ASGLPRGPIGETQY
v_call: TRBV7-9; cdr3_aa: ASNVFRVVGTQY
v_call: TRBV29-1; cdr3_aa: VAGTSTDTQY
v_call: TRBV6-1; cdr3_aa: ASSEIREVSTEAF
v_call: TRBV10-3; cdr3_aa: AISTGIEETQY
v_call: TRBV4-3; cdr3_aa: ASSQDQGNKANEQF
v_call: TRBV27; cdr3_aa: ASSWGIGGPVSGANVLT
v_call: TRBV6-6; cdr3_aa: ASSYSDRGGQPQH
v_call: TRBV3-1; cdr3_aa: ASSQDSSSSGSPLH
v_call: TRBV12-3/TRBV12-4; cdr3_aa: ASSPSGGAQNEQF
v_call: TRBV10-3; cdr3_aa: AIRRTGRADTQY
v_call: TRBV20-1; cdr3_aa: SARRGETGGKF
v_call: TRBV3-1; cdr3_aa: ASSQPSGTEQY
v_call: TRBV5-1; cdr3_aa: ASSPLSRAGAPNEQF
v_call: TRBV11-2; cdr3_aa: ASTKELVGNEQF
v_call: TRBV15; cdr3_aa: ATSRDRTLSETQY
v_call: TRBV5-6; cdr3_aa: ASSLPPENIQY
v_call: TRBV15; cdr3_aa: ATSRGAEGDSPLH
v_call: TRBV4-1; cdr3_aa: ASSQVGSGDSYNEQY
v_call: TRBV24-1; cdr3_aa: ATSDFGGGPHNEQF
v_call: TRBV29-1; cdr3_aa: SVVFGWGQGPLGAF
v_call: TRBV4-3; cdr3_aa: ASSQDRAFGTDTQY
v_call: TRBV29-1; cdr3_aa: SVEEGGAKSYNEQF
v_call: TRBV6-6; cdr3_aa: ASSYQDGQPQH
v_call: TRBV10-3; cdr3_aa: AISESANEQF
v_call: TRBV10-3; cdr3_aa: ARPPGQCTDTQY
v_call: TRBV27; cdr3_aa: ASSASRGEQY
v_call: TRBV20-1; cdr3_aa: SAPRRAIDEQY
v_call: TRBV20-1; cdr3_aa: SASRQGNTDTQY
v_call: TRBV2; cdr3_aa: ASRDDQAGSDTQY
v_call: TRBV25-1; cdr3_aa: ASSEAGQGYNEQF
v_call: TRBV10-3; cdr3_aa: AISDVKVDPYEQY
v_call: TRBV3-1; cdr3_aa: ASSHRTGLNQPQH
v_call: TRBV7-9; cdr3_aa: ASSGPNYSYEQY
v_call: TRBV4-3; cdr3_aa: ASSRDRLRNSPLH
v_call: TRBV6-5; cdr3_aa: ASSSWGGTDTQY
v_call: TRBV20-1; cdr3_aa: SARDRAGQGKPLH
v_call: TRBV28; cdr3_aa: ASSDGGLTEAF
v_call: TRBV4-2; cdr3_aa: ASSQQGGTDYEQY
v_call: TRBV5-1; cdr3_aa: ASTFQGVGTDTQY